These T cell receptor beta chains were read from a single sample in a study of T cell responses to AZD1222 COVID-19 vaccine. Using immunoSEQ multiplex PCR, the repertoire was profiled, and TCRdb retains in-frame clones only, with some absent. The table has 150,000 to 200,000 clones, 90% to 95% seen once. The starting material was peripheral blood, obtained 28 days after the second AZD1222 dose. The receptors here all came from an adult who received the AZD1222 COVID-19 vaccine. Each CDR3 is given with its conserved first and last residue. Fields, in order: V gene, clone size, CDR3 length, D gene, J gene, CDR3 DNA, CDR3 protein. The D gene is left open where the match is weak. Only some rows state a clone size, as once, few, many or a class for expanded clones.

>TRBV19|NA|18|NA|TRBJ2-3
TGTGCCAGTAGTATAGCCAATCTAGCGCCAACCGGGGCAGATACGCAGTATTTT
CASSIANLAPTGADTQYF
>TRBV19|NA|12|NA|TRBJ1-2
TGTGCCAGTGCGGCGAGGGGTGGCGGCTACACCTTC
CASAARGGGYTF
>TRBV24-1|NA|14|NA|TRBJ1-5
TGTGCCACCAGTCCAGGCCCCAGCAATCAGCCCCAGCATTTT
CATSPGPSNQPQHF
>TRBV11-3|NA|19|TRBD1|TRBJ1-6
TGTGCCAGCAGCTTCCTAGGCCAGGACAGGAGCTCCTATAATTCACCCCTCCACTTT
CASSFLGQDRSSYNSPLHF
>TRBV7-2|NA|15|NA|TRBJ2-1
TGTGCCAGCAGCTTAGTTGTCGGGGGTTGGAATGAGCAGTTCTTC
CASSLVVGGWNEQFF
>TRBV28|NA|12|NA|TRBJ1-4
TGTGCCGCGCAGGGTTTTGAGGAAAAACTGTTTTTT
CAAQGFEEKLFF
>TRBV5-1|NA|14|TRBD1|TRBJ1-1
TGCGCCAGCTCCTACTGGGACAGGGGCACTGAAGCTTTCTTT
CASSYWDRGTEAFF
>TRBV29-1|NA|12|NA|TRBJ1-2
TGCAGCGTTGGCCTTGTCAGCTATGGCTACACCTTC
CSVGLVSYGYTF
>TRBV12-3/TRBV12-4|NA|11|TRBD1|TRBJ2-3
TGTGCCGAGGGGACAGCCGATACGCAGTATTTT
CAEGTADTQYF
>TRBV7-3|NA|17|TRBD1|TRBJ2-7
TGTGCCAGCAGCTCACCCCGTAGGGACAGGGGAGTCCACGAGCAGTACTTC
CASSSPRRDRGVHEQYF
>TRBV7-2|NA|14|NA|TRBJ2-7
TGTGCCAGCAGCTTAGTTCAGGGCTTGGGAGAGCAGTACTTC
CASSLVQGLGEQYF
>TRBV7-3|NA|15|TRBD2|TRBJ2-7
TGTGCCAGCAGCTTAGCGGGAGGGCCGAGGAACGAGCAGTACTTC
CASSLAGGPRNEQYF
>TRBV11-2|NA|15|NA|TRBJ2-3
TGTGCCAGCAGCAGCAGGGGTTTCGGCACAGATACGCAGTATTTT
CASSSRGFGTDTQYF
>TRBV19|few|17|TRBD1|TRBJ2-1
TGTGCCAGTAGTCCAGGCTCCGGGACAGGGTCCTACAATGAGCAGTTCTTC
CASSPGSGTGSYNEQFF
>TRBV10-1|NA|16|TRBD2|TRBJ2-1
TGCGCCAGCAGTGCCAGGACTAGCGGGAAGTACAATGAGCAGTTCTTC
CASSARTSGKYNEQFF
>TRBV7-2|once|18|NA|TRBJ1-1
TGTGCCAGCAGCCTACTAAAGAGGGGGTGGGGCTTGAACACTGAAGCTTTCTTT
CASSLLKRGWGLNTEAFF
>TRBV29-1|NA|10|NA|TRBJ2-3
TGCAGCGTTTTCACAGATACGCAGTATTTT
CSVFTDTQYF
>TRBV7-2|few|15|TRBD2|TRBJ2-1
TGTGCCAGCAGGATTAGCGGGGGGGCCTACAATGAGCAGTTCTTC
CASRISGGAYNEQFF
>TRBV19|NA|17|NA|TRBJ2-1
TGTGCCAGTAGTGAAAAAAGGTCTGGACGAACCTACAATGAGCAGTTCTTC
CASSEKRSGRTYNEQFF
>TRBV10-2|NA|18|TRBD2|TRBJ2-1
TGCGCCAGCAGTGTGCCTAGCGGGAGGGGTAGGTCCTACAATGAGCAGTTCTTC
CASSVPSGRGRSYNEQFF
>TRBV5-1|few|12|NA|TRBJ2-7
TGCGCCAGCAGCTTGGGGGGCGGCGAGCAGTACTTC
CASSLGGGEQYF
>TRBV11-1|once|14|NA|TRBJ2-7
TGTGCCAGCAGCGCAACGGGGAGCTCCTACGAGCAGTACTTC
CASSATGSSYEQYF
>TRBV13|NA|14|NA|TRBJ2-7
TGTGCCACGACGACCGACGCAGGAAGGTACGAGCAGTACTTC
CATTTDAGRYEQYF
>TRBV3-1/TRBV3-2|NA|14|NA|TRBJ1-2
TGTGCCAGCAGCCGAGTACCGCCGAACTATGGCTACACCTTC
CASSRVPPNYGYTF
>TRBV7-9|NA|16|TRBD2|TRBJ2-3
TGTGCCAGCAGCCCGGAGACTAGCGGTAACACAGATACGCAGTATTTT
CASSPETSGNTDTQYF
>TRBV19|NA|14|NA|TRBJ2-1
TGTGCCAGTAGTATAGATAGGAGAAGTCTTGAGCAGTTCTTC
CASSIDRRSLEQFF
>TRBV11-3|NA|14|TRBD1|TRBJ2-2
TGTGCCAGCAGTCACGACAGGGCCACCGGGGAGCTGTTTTTT
CASSHDRATGELFF
>TRBV28|NA|16|TRBD2|TRBJ2-5
TGTGCCAGCAGTCCCGGGACTAGCGGGGGCGGGGAGACCCAGTACTTC
CASSPGTSGGGETQYF
>TRBV5-6|NA|17|NA|TRBJ2-5
TGTGCCAGCAGCGGAAACGCGGTCCCTCCGCCCCAAGAGACCCAGTACTTC
CASSGNAVPPPQETQYF